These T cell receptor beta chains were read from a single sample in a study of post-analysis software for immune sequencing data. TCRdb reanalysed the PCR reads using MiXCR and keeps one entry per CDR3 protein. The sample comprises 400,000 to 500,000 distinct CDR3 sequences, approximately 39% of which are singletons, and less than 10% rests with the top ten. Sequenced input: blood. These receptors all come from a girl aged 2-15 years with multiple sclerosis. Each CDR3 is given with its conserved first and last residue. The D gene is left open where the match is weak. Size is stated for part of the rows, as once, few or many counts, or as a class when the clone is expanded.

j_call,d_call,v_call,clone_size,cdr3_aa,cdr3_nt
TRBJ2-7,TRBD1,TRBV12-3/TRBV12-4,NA,CASSSGTGYPSTYEQYF,TGTGCCAGCAGTTCGGGGACAGGGTATCCCTCCACCTACGAGCAGTACTTC
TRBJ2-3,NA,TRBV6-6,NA,CASLLSDTQYF,TGTGCCAGCCTACTATCAGATACGCAGTATTTT
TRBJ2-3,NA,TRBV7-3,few,CASSFTRARTDTQYF,TGTGCCAGCAGCTTTACTAGAGCTCGCACAGATACGCAGTATTTT
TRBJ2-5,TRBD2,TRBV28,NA,CASGLSGSEEQYF,TGTGCCAGCGGCCTTAGCGGGAGCGAAGAGCAGTACTTC
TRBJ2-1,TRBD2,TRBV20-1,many,CSARPGLAFSEQFF,TGCAGTGCTAGACCGGGACTAGCGTTCAGTGAGCAGTTCTTC
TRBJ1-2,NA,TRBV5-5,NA,CATTGGSSANYGYTF,TGTGCTACGACGGGGGGTAGTTCAGCGAACTATGGCTACACCTTC
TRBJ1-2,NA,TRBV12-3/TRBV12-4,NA,CASSLGSGYGHTF,TGTGCCAGCAGTTTAGGGAGCGGCTATGGCCACACCTTC
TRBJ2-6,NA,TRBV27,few,CATANGANVLTF,TGTGCCACAGCCAATGGGGCCAACGTCCTGACTTTC
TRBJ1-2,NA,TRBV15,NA,CATSESVDYGYTF,TGTGCCACCAGCGAGAGCGTAGATTATGGCTACACCTTC
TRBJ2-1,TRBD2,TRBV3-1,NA,CASSQGLAGDYNEQFF,TGTGCCAGCAGCCAAGGACTAGCGGGGGACTACAATGAGCAGTTCTTC
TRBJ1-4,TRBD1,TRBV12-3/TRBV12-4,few,CASSSTGTGNEKLFF,TGTGCCAGCAGTTCCACCGGGACAGGGAATGAAAAACTGTTTTTT
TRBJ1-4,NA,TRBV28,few,CASSPSTGANEKLFF,TGTGCCAGCAGTCCATCGACAGGCGCTAATGAAAAACTGTTTTTT
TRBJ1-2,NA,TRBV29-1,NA,CSVEGEDGYTF,TGCAGCGTTGAAGGGGAGGATGGCTACACCTTC
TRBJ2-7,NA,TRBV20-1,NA,CSARDWATQYEQYF,TGCAGTGCTAGAGATTGGGCCACGCAGTACGAGCAGTACTTC
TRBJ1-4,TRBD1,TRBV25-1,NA,CASTRQGTGEKLFF,TGTGCCAGTACCCGACAGGGGACAGGGGAAAAACTGTTTTTT
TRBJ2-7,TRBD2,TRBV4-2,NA,CASSQVDLGLAGALVREQYF,TGTGCCAGCAGCCAAGTCGACCTGGGGCTAGCGGGAGCGTTAGTGAGGGAGCAGTACTTC
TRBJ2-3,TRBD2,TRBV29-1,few,CSAKGHRTSGPLVADTQYF,TGCAGCGCTAAGGGACACCGGACTAGCGGGCCTCTGGTGGCAGATACGCAGTATTTT
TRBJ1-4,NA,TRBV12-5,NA,CASGPLGTSNEKLFF,TGTGCTAGTGGTCCTTTGGGGACCTCTAATGAAAAACTGTTTTTT
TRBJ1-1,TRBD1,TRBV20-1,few,CSASHTGEVNTEAFF,TGCAGTGCTAGCCACACAGGGGAAGTAAACACTGAAGCTTTCTTT
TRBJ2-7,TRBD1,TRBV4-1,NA,CASSQDGQATYEQYF,TGCGCCAGCAGCCAAGATGGACAGGCTACCTACGAGCAGTACTTC
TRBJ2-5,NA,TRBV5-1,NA,CASSSLGVEGETQYF,TGCGCCAGCAGCTCACTGGGAGTGGAGGGAGAGACCCAGTACTTC
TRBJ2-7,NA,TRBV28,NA,CASSMDWREQYF,TGTGCCAGCAGCATGGACTGGCGCGAGCAGTACTTC
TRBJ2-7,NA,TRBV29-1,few,CSVDGGSRYEQYF,TGCAGCGTCGACGGGGGCTCCCGCTACGAGCAGTACTTC
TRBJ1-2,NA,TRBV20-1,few,CSASRFGGNYGYTF,TGCAGTGCCAGCCGCTTTGGGGGGAACTATGGCTACACCTTC
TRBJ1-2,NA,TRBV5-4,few,CASSLRTNLFGYTF,TGTGCCAGCAGCTTGAGGACTAACCTCTTCGGCTACACCTTC
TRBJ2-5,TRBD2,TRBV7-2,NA,CASSLVGTSGKETQYF,TGTGCCAGCAGCTTAGTTGGGACTAGCGGTAAAGAGACCCAGTACTTC
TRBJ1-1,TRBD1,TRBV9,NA,CASSVVKTGTNTEAFF,TGTGCCAGCAGCGTAGTGAAGACAGGGACGAACACTGAGGCTTTCTTT
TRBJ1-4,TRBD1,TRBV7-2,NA,CASSLVQGAGEKLFF,TGTGCCAGCAGCTTAGTTCAGGGGGCGGGTGAAAAACTGTTTTTT
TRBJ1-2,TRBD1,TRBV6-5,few,CASSYRDSPNGYTF,TGTGCCAGCAGTTACCGGGACAGCCCAAACGGCTACACCTTC
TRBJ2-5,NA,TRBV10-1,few,CASSEYIGVPQETQYF,TGCGCCAGCAGTGAATATATCGGGGTCCCCCAAGAGACCCAGTACTTC
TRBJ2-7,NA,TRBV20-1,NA,CSASSYPPYSYEQYF,TGCAGTGCTAGTTCGTACCCACCATACTCCTACGAGCAGTACTTC
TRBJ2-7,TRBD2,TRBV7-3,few,CASSLSLADAPGGEQYF,TGTGCCAGCAGCTTATCACTAGCGGACGCCCCCGGAGGAGAGCAGTACTTC
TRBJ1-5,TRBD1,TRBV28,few,CASSGRTGGINQPQHF,TGTGCCAGCAGTGGGAGGACAGGGGGGATCAATCAGCCCCAGCATTTT
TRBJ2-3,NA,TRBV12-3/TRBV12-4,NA,CASRPVGGTDTQYF,TGTGCCAGCAGACCCGTTGGCGGCACAGATACGCAGTATTTT
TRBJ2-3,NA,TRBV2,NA,CASSEVKGPRADTQYF,TGTGCCAGCAGTGAAGTAAAAGGCCCGCGTGCAGATACGCAGTATTTT
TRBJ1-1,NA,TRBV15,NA,CATSRVSGDTEAFF,TGTGCCACCAGCAGAGTTTCGGGGGACACTGAAGCTTTCTTT